Following are 3 T cell receptor beta chains from one sample sequenced in a study of blood T cell repertoires in COVID-19 (dated by TCRdb to between 2020 and 2021). The library was made by the immunoSEQ multiplex PCR assay. Drawn from immuneACCESS, this table holds only the in-frame rearrangements with V and J called that TCRdb kept. Clones are partly lost; checked studies trace under half to an unresolved V gene and leave the rest unexplained. The sample table lists a few hundred thousand clones, about 89% of them with a count of one. The top ten hold around a tenth of the sample. Input material: peripheral blood. These TCRs come from a man aged 40-55 years who had recovered from COVID-19.

This clone was seen a single time. The chain employs TRBV11-3 and TRBJ2-3; a weak D match, TRBD2 (6 bases). Germline CDR1 SGHNT, CDR2 YENEEA. V was cut by 4 bases and J by 0 bases, with 8 bases left in between. This CDR3 has 14 amino acids. CDR3 in DNA: TGTGCCAGCAGCTCGCGGGGTAGCACAGATACGCAGTATTTT. Translating gives CASSSRGSTDTQYF.

Regarding this clone: A junction end diverges from the germline sequence, so it may reflect a read error. Other DNA sequences in the sample encode the same CDR3. The chain uses TRBV24-1 and TRBJ1-5, with a tentative D call TRBD1 (6 bases). The CDR3 runs to 16 residues. The germline V gene has CDR1 KGHDR and CDR2 SFDVKD. CDR3 sequence: CATSVKGGRYYQPQHF. The CDR3 bases are TGTGCCACCAGCGTCAAAGGGGGACGGTATTATCAACCCCAGCATTTT.

CDR3 nucleotides: TGTGCCAGCAGCTTGGGACAGGGGAGAACAGATACGCAGTATTTT. This encodes CASSLGQGRTDTQYF. The V gene is TRBV5-4, the J gene TRBJ2-3, with 8 nucleotides matching TRBD1. Germline V gene data show CDR1 as SGHNT and CDR2 as YYREEE (reference sequence). The CDR3 is 15 residues long. With V trimmed by 0 bases and J by 3 bases, 3 bases remained unmatched.